A single sample is the source of the 2 T cell receptor beta chains below, sequenced in a study of blood T cell repertoires in COVID-19. This table comes from immunoSEQ multiplex PCR, and its TCRdb copy is limited to in-frame clones, with some not included. The sample gives about 190,000 clones, 75% to 80% of which show up once; approximately 26% is in the top ten. The sequenced sample consisted of peripheral blood. These receptors were obtained from a woman between 65 and 79 years old with acute or convalescent COVID-19.

The chain employs TRBV3-1 (or the pseudogene TRBV3-2) and TRBJ1-1; D is ambiguous. The length of the CDR3 is 16 residues. The V gene's germline CDR1 is LGHDT and CDR2 YNNKEL (reference sequence). Trimming took 0 bases from V and 0 from J, leaving 11 bases between them. The CDR3 coding sequence is TGTGCCAGCAGCCAAGATTCGCTCGGAGTGAACACTGAAGCTTTCTTT. This codes for CASSQDSLGVNTEAFF.

The rearrangement joins TRBV27 to TRBJ2-2, with 9 bases matching TRBD1. Germline V gives CDR1 MNHEY, CDR2 SMNVEV (reference sequence). V shed 6 bases, J shed 2 bases, and the junction held 16 bases outside the gene matches. CDR3 length equals 19 residues. In nucleotides, the CDR3 is TGTGCCAGCAGAGACGGGGGACAGGGAGGTTCCCGAAACACCGGGGAGCTGTTTTTT. This codes for CASRDGGQGGSRNTGELFF.